The clone carrying this T cell receptor beta chain was seen just once. This entry belongs to a study of shared clonotypes between healthy human individuals. The protocol was immunoSEQ multiplex PCR, while the TCRdb copy is restricted to in-frame clones and leaves out a portion. The repertoire holds about 1 million clones, with about 70% as singletons. V was clipped by 2 bases and J by 2 bases, with 15 bases between them. CDR1 and CDR2 (germline): MGHRA, YSYEKL. The CDR3 has 16 amino acids. Healthy and HIV-negative, the adult donors had no recent acute infections or vaccinations. There were only Caucasian adults among the donors, and all lived in Nashville, Tennessee.

J is TRBJ1-1 and V is TRBV4-1, with D possibly being TRBD1 (5 bases). The material sequenced was memory CD4+ T cells sorted from blood. Indicated subset: CD45RA-negative fraction. The sequence was collected from a man aged 18 to 29 in good health. The chain's CDR3 is CASSQRGNRRNTEAFF. CDR3 coding DNA: TGCGCCAGCAGCCAAAGGGGAAACAGGCGAAACACTGAAGCTTTCTTT.